The clone carrying this TCR beta chain was counted a few times. V lost 5 bases to trimming and J lost 7 bases, with 14 bases between them. CDR1 and CDR2 (germline): SGHTA, FQGTGA. This CDR3 is 13 amino acids long. A sample-barcoded 5' primer and a J-beta primer mix were used in a second PCR of roughly 7 to 12 cycles. TCRdb redid the calling of the 5' RACE reads with MiXCR, one entry per CDR3 protein. The repertoire has about 2 million distinct CDR3 sequences, about 49% of them found once; the top ten carry 2.1%. These data come from a study of blood T cells in healthy people across ages. This clonotype was obtained from a woman aged 40 to 49 in good health. The sample taken for sequencing was blood. This chain connects TRBV7-3 to TRBJ2-5; perhaps TRBD2 as D (5 bases). The CDR3: CASSPDLPGTQYF. The CDR3 DNA reads TGTGCCAGCAGCCCGGACTTACCCGGGACCCAGTACTTC.